The TCR beta chain described here comes from a study of blood T cells in healthy people across ages. Study-wide results and limits: Diversity of TCR beta per million T cells declined in a roughly linear way with age.

Together with a sample-barcoded 5' primer, a J-beta primer mix was included in a second PCR lasting about 7 to 11 cycles. TCRdb processed the 5' RACE reads anew with MiXCR; each CDR3 protein has one entry. This table has 1.5 million to 2 million distinct CDR3 sequences, 28% appearing once. For this clonotype: The antigen is not known. A much bigger clone sits one base away, suggesting this may be a read error.

From germline, CDR1 is SQVTM and CDR2 ANQGSEA. The CDR3 sequence is 13 residues long. This TCR was sampled from a woman in her 30s in good health. The sample consisted of blood. The chain links TRBV29-1 to TRBJ2-1, with D maybe TRBD1 (6 bases). The CDR3: CSAVIGGYNEQIF. The CDR3 bases are TGCAGCGCCGTAATAGGGGGTTACAATGAGCAGATCTTC.